This TCR beta chain was sequenced during a study of shared clonotypes between healthy human individuals. For the study at large: Three plates each covered CD4 naive and memory; CD8 naive two, CD8 memory one.

CDR1 and CDR2 (germline): SGHRS, YFSETQ. The ends were cut back, 4 bases at V and 6 bases at J, with 16 bases in the middle. The CDR3 has 14 amino acids. This clone showed up just a few times. Only in-frame clones appear in the TCRdb table, and some are missing; sequencing was by immunoSEQ multiplex PCR. The table shows hundreds of thousands of clones, with 55% to 85% occurring only once. Adults of Caucasian background living in Nashville, Tennessee made up all donors. This TCR was recovered from a woman between 25 and 40 years old in good health. V and J are TRBV5-1 and TRBJ1-1; D is possibly TRBD1 (6 bases). The sample was memory CD4+ T cells sorted from blood. As to subset: CD45RA-negative fraction. The CDR3 DNA reads as TGCGCCAGCAGCGGGGGACACGAATACGCTGAAGCTTTCTTT. Its translation: CASSGGHEYAEAFF.